These 20 T cell receptor beta chains share one sample of origin, sequenced in a study of CD8 T cells in ankylosing spondylitis. From the 5' RACE reads, TCRdb called clonotypes with MiXCR, one entry per CDR3 protein. Of tens of thousands of distinct CDR3 sequences in the sample, 7.2% are singletons; the top ten hold about 10%. What was sequenced was blood, either unsorted or a sorted T cell fraction (not recorded which). Receptors were obtained from a male donor with ankylosing spondylitis or in good health (not recorded which).

V is TRBV19 and J is TRBJ2-3; 8 nucleotides match TRBD2. Germline-derived CDR1 and CDR2 are LNHDA and SQIVND (reference sequence). V gave up 5 bases and J gave up 4 bases; unmatched junction bases: 20. The CDR3 has 19 residues. CDR3 amino acids: CASSGGPAGGHPSADTQYF. CDR3 nucleotides: TGTGCCAGTAGTGGGGGCCCGGCGGGAGGACACCCTAGCGCAGATACGCAGTATTTT.

This clonotype appeared many times. V usage is TRBV5-6 and J usage is TRBJ1-1; TRBD1 matches at 10 bases. The CDR3 consists of 16 residues. Trimming removed 4 bases from V and 0 bases from J; junction bases left unmatched: 6. Germline loops: CDR1 SGHDT, CDR2 YYEEEE. Here the CDR3 DNA reads TGTGCCAGCAGCGCGGGGACAGGGGTTATGAACACTGAAGCTTTCTTT. This translates into CASSAGTGVMNTEAFF.

As DNA, the CDR3 is TGTGCCAGCAGCTTAGTCGCAGGGAGCTATGGCTACACCTTC. Its protein is CASSLVAGSYGYTF. The chain links TRBV7-2 to TRBJ1-2; tentative D call: TRBD1 (5 bases). With 1 base removed from V and 4 bases from J, the gap between germline ends came to 10 bases. The CDR3 runs to 14 residues. CDR1 is SGHTA and CDR2 is FQGNSA in the germline V gene.

This clonotype appeared many times. V and J are TRBV28 and TRBJ2-5; possibly TRBD2 for D (6 bases). The germline V gene encodes CDR1 MDHEN and CDR2 SYDVKM. CDR3 length equals 14 residues. Trimming took off 3 bases at V and 4 bases at J, with 12 bases between the two ends. CDR3 DNA: TGTGCCAGCAGTTTGGGGGGTTCTGGAGAGACCCAGTACTTC. Protein: CASSLGGSGETQYF.

In its sample, this clonotype was seen many times. V and J are TRBV7-2 and TRBJ2-3; perhaps TRBD2 as D (6 bases). The CDR3 sequence is 14 residues long. Per germline, CDR1 SGHTA and CDR2 FQGNSA. Trimming removed 5 bases at V and 4 bases at J, with 13 bases between. The CDR3 nucleotides read TGTGCCAGCAGCCCCGGGACTCGCGCAGATACGCAGTATTTT. Its translation: CASSPGTRADTQYF.

With respect to this clonotype: It may be a read error: a sequence one base away is much more abundant. The chain joins TRBV7-6 to TRBJ1-1; D remains ambiguous. V gave up 0 bases and J gave up 8 bases, with 7 bases separating them. CDR3 size: 12 residues. Germline lookup yields CDR1 SGHVS and CDR2 FNYEAQ. The CDR3 DNA reads as TGTGCCAGCAGCTTAGCTCCGAGCGAAGCTTTCTTT. Translated: CASSLAPSEAFF.

In its sample, this clonotype was seen many times. The rearrangement links TRBV20-1 to TRBJ1-6; no reliable D call. The CDR3 sequence is 13 residues long. The germline CDR1 and CDR2 sequences are DFQATT and SNEGSKA (reference sequence). V lost 3 bases, J lost 3 bases, and 6 bases lay in between. In DNA form, the CDR3 reads TGCAGTGCTAGTCTGGGCTATAATTCACCCCTCCACTTT. This translates into CSASLGYNSPLHF.

This clonotype showed up many times. The V call is TRBV7-3, the J call TRBJ2-1; D uncertain. V shed 3 bases and J shed 7 bases, with 7 bases lying between them. The germline V gene encodes CDR1 SGHTA and CDR2 FQGTGA. The CDR3 sequence is 12 residues long. CDR3 sequence: CASSLVGNEQFF. The DNA of the CDR3 is TGTGCCAGCAGCTTGGTGGGGAATGAGCAGTTCTTC.

This clonotype was picked up many times. CDR3 protein: CASSLSPTTNYGYTF. The CDR3 region has the DNA TGTGCCAGCAGCCTCTCCCCCACTACCAACTATGGCTACACCTTC. The V gene is TRBV3-1, the J gene TRBJ1-2; no reliable D call. V shed 4 bases and J shed 2 bases, with 14 bases lying between them. This CDR3 spans 15 amino acids. The germline gives CDR1 LGHDT, CDR2 YNNKEL (reference sequence).

In the case of this clonotype: This sequence may be a read error, since a much larger clone differs from it by one base. This rearrangement joins TRBV2 to TRBJ1-4; D is ambiguous. This CDR3 spans 15 amino acids. Trimming removed 4 bases from V and 9 bases from J, with 18 bases in between. The germline V gene has CDR1 SNHLY and CDR2 FYNNEI. The DNA for the CDR3 is TGTGCCAGCAGTGTCGGCGCACCCACTTCCAAAAAACTGTTTTTT. Translated: CASSVGAPTSKKLFF.

This clonotype has a count of ten or more. This chain links TRBV5-1 with TRBJ2-5; no reliable D call. Germline values: CDR1 SGHRS, CDR2 YFSETQ. Trimming removed 0 bases from V and 2 bases from J, with 5 bases in between. The CDR3 covers 13 residues. The CDR3: CASSLGLQETQYF. The CDR3 region has the DNA TGCGCCAGCAGCTTGGGATTACAAGAGACCCAGTACTTC.

Judged by abundance, this clonotype is medium-sized. The chain is built from TRBV10-3 and TRBJ2-5, with D tentatively TRBD1 or TRBD2 (6 bases each). From germline, CDR1 is ENHRY and CDR2 SYGVKD. Trimming shortened V by 8 bases and J by 0 bases, and 10 bases separated the two germline ends. The CDR3 is 13 amino acids. The CDR3 region has the DNA TGTGCCATCGGGAGGACAGACCAAGAGACCCAGTACTTC. This translates into CAIGRTDQETQYF.

This clonotype was picked up many times. This rearrangement joins TRBV3-1 to TRBJ2-1, with TRBD1 matching over 7 bases. Per germline, CDR1 LGHDT and CDR2 YNNKEL (reference sequence). The junction had 9 bases not matched to a gene; V was cut back by 4 bases and J by 9 bases. This CDR3 contains 14 residues. The DNA of the CDR3 is TGTGCCAGCAGCCCCTCGACAGACAGGGCTGAGCAGTTCTTC. Translating gives CASSPSTDRAEQFF.

In this sample, this clonotype turned up many times. This chain uses TRBV6-5 with TRBJ2-7, with a tentative D call TRBD2 (7 bases). The V and J ends lost 2 bases and 7 bases respectively, with 15 bases between them. Germline V lookup: CDR1 MNHEY, CDR2 SVGAGI. The CDR3 sequence is 14 residues long. In nucleotides, the CDR3 is TGTGCCAGCAGTTACGACGGGGGGCCTAGGGAGCAGTACTTC. It is translated as CASSYDGGPREQYF.

This clonotype was counted many times. This chain connects TRBV15 to TRBJ1-4; weak D call: TRBD1 (6 bases). There are 16 residues in the CDR3. V gave up 5 bases and J gave up 0 bases, with 13 bases separating them. Germline V lookup: CDR1 LNHNV, CDR2 YYDKDF (reference sequence). The CDR3 DNA reads as TGTGCCACCAGCGGCAGACAGGATTCAACTAATGAAAAACTGTTTTTT. Translating it yields CATSGRQDSTNEKLFF.

This clonotype was seen repeatedly, ten times or more. CDR3 DNA: TGCGCCAGCAGCTTGGAAGGTCAGGTCCCGTGGGAGCAGTACTTC. Translation gives CASSLEGQVPWEQYF. The chain recombines TRBV5-1 with TRBJ2-7; D remains ambiguous. The germline V and J ends were trimmed by 0 bases and 7 bases, with 17 bases remaining between them. Per the germline V gene, CDR1 is SGHRS and CDR2 is YFSETQ. This CDR3 is built from 15 residues.

This clonotype came up many times. The DNA of the CDR3 is TGTGCCAGCAGTGGCGCGGCTAGCTCCTACAATGAGCAGTTCTTC. Translating it yields CASSGAASSYNEQFF. The V gene is TRBV2, the J gene TRBJ2-1; D remains ambiguous. This CDR3 has 15 residues. Germline CDR1 is SNHLY and CDR2 is FYNNEI. V was pared by 4 bases and J by 0 bases, with 10 bases between. Full variable domain (remainder filled in from reference TRBV2 and TRBJ2-1): EPEVTQTPSHQVTQMGQEVILRCVPISNHLYFYWYRQILGQKVEFLVSFYNNEISEKSEIFDDQFSVERPDGSNFTLKIRSTKLEDSAMYFCASSGAASSYNEQFFGPGTRLTVL.

The sample holds many counts of this clonotype. V and J are TRBV29-1 and TRBJ2-1; D is perhaps TRBD1 (6 bases). V lost 4 bases to trimming and J lost 6 bases, with 7 bases between them. This CDR3 region has 11 residues. Germline V gene data show CDR1 as SQVTM and CDR2 as ANQGSEA. The CDR3, as DNA: TGCAGCGTTGTAGGGGGCAATGAGCAGTTCTTC. This encodes CSVVGGNEQFF.

This clonotype showed up many times. This chain connects TRBV5-4 to TRBJ1-6; 9 positions match TRBD1. Germline lookup yields CDR1 SGHNT and CDR2 YYREEE (reference sequence). The CDR3 extends over 17 amino acids. Losses at the gene ends were 4 bases for V and 9 bases for J; bases not matched to a gene: 14. In DNA, the CDR3 is TGTGCCAGCAGCCGAGTGGGGGACGAGGACAGGGGTTCACCCCTCCACTTT. Translation: CASSRVGDEDRGSPLHF.

In its sample, this clonotype was seen many times. This chain joins TRBV2 and TRBJ1-6; 9 bases are shared with TRBD1. The CDR3 totals 14 residues. With V trimmed by 4 bases and J by 10 bases, 5 bases remained unmatched. Germline V gene lookup returns CDR1 SNHLY and CDR2 FYNNEI. In nucleotides, the CDR3 is TGTGCCAGCAGTGGGGACAGGGAGGCATCACCCCTCCACTTT. This translates into CASSGDREASPLHF.